Detailed here is one T cell receptor (beta chain). The target of this receptor is not known. Base-call qualities are not available, and no considerably larger clone is one nucleotide away. The data stem from a study of cytomegalovirus exposure and HLA in healthy donors (dated by TCRdb to 2015 to 2018). At the level of the whole study: In an earlier analysis of 550 to 750 of the donors, approximately 300 Gb of sequence data and 120 million or so unique TCR beta sequences from about 179 million T cells were reported. Of the 398 genotyped donors, 65% to 90% fell in the genetic ancestry cluster associated with self-reported Caucasian donors. Donor age, sex, ethnicity and CMV serostatus were collected together with the repertoire data. Roughly 300 gigabases of sequencing data and tens of millions of unique TCR sequences were included in an early release covering about 620 HLA-typed donors. An earlier analysis of several hundred of the donors applied high-throughput TCR beta sequencing to assess whether each TCR beta V gene segment acted as functional or pseudogenic. High-throughput TCR immunosequencing, statistical association of individual TCRs with disease status, and machine learning were combined to predict cytomegalovirus infection status. In addition to the first cohort of 666 subjects, a separate validation cohort of 130 or so different subjects was used. All discovery cohort repertoires had been generated using a single sequencing platform. Rather than drawing on any new phenotypic data, the later analysis identified candidate immune exposures from TCR beta sequences and the way those sequences occurred across donors. Across some 400 genotyped donors of the cohort, an average of approximately 200,000 unique TCR beta nucleotide sequences per donor were sequenced, and 15% to 20% of those sequences were non-productive. The study was designed to test whether signatures of past pathogen exposure could be identified by cataloging public T cell receptors. Genome-wide SNP genotypes for about 60% of the 666 donors were used in a later genetic analysis, which treated that subset as a discovery cohort. HLA typing covered class I and class II loci at four-digit resolution. The number of donors typed differed by locus, with about 629-640 for A, B, C, DRB1 and DQB1, roughly 520 for DQA1, over 600 for DPA1, and some 440 for DPB1. A few DR-DQ haplotypes were treated as single units for association and clustering because of strong linkage in the cohort. The study used immunosequencing to profile the T cell repertoires of 666 subjects and linked those repertoires to cytomegalovirus serostatus. In a later analysis, previously published TCR beta repertoires from roughly 710 donors were re-analyzed and high-resolution HLA genotyping was added so that TCR occurrence patterns could be studied. What the work shows at the level of the full study, not this receptor alone: In a later analysis, the rate of TCR association differed among HLA loci, with DRB1 alleles having the most associated TCRs and HLA-C alleles having the fewest. In a later genetic analysis, fewer N-insertions in productive TCRs were reported among donors in an Asian-associated ancestry cluster than the approximately 670-donor mean. In both the original and validation cohorts, the classifier was reported to diagnose cytomegalovirus status with high specificity and sensitivity. A later analysis reported that several top co-occurrence clusters appeared linked to parvovirus B19, influenza, CMV and Epstein-Barr virus. When HLA alleles, especially DR and DQ, strongly co-occurred, attributing TCR associations to individual alleles was difficult. The only immune exposure information available for the cohort was CMV serostatus. Specific HLA alleles were associated with some 15,000 TCR beta sequences at a false discovery rate of 0.05 in a later analysis. HLA typing was unavailable for some donors at each locus, so association tests used only the typed subset. In this cohort, only TCR beta chains were sequenced, and detectable features were limited by the absence of alpha or paired-chain data. Because counts were too low, about 15 rarely observed V segments, including chromosome 9 orphons, were left out of the earlier analysis of about 620 of the donors. Correlated functional status among segregating V segments might be attributable to linkage disequilibrium, but an unknown experimental factor could not be ruled out. Compared with equally common non-associated chains, HLA-associated TCR beta chains in a later analysis were more clonally expanded and had lower generation probabilities. A cluster of highly shared sequence variants was judged likely to represent a technical artifact of the sequencing pipeline. A total of 150 to 200 TCR beta chains were listed by the study as associated with cytomegalovirus. Most TCR sequences were observed very rarely across donors, whereas some public TCRs were present in many individuals. A further reported finding was that TCR beta sequences accurately predicted the HLA-A and HLA-B alleles for most subjects in the first cohort. V-gene and J-gene trimming of TCR beta chains was associated with a missense DCLRE1C variant in a later genetic analysis, and the association was replicated in an independent cohort. In an earlier analysis of approximately 590 of the donors, most TCR beta V segments were observed in productive rearrangements about 87% or about 30% of the time, broadly matching IMGT annotations. It was suggested by the authors that the approach could potentially be generalized to other disease states and immunological phenotypes. Sequencing depth was assumed to be roughly uniform across donors in the presence/absence analyses, though that assumption may not hold. Most CMV-associated TCR beta chains appeared to be HLA-restricted in a later analysis, and the HLA associations seemed to be driven largely by CMV exposure. A few of the identified cytomegalovirus-associated TCR beta chains were confirmed in vitro to be specific for cytomegalovirus antigens.

In total, around 600 healthy bone marrow donors made up the cohort. Cohort members were all nominally healthy when sampled, although unrecorded immune exposures were likely present. The donor was CMV seronegative and was included in the group of several hundred seronegative cohort members. Every donor gave a peripheral blood sample, and the peripheral blood mononuclear cells from that sample were used for TCR beta sequencing. Genomic DNA extraction from the blood cell samples was performed with the Qiagen DNeasy Blood Extraction Kit. The method was the immunoSEQ multiplex PCR assay. A mixture of 60 forward primers for TCR Vbeta segments and 13 reverse primers for TCR Jbeta segments was used in the multiplex PCR. Amplification of the CDR3 region of rearranged TCR beta genes was performed with a multiplex PCR assay on genomic DNA. On the Illumina HiSeq System, the amplified TCR beta libraries were sequenced as 87-base-pair reads. The original methods were these. Across the 670 or so repertoires, a later analysis counted tens of millions of unique TCR beta chains, 9.5 million to 13 million of which were shared by at least two donors. To remove PCR and sequencing errors, raw reads were error-corrected and collapsed into unique sequences using a nearest-neighbor algorithm that merged closely related sequences. Alignment of CDR3 sequences to IMGT reference sequences was used to assign V, D and J gene segments. For a sequence to be retained, at least a six-nucleotide match to both a V gene segment and a J gene segment was required. A rearrangement was called productive if the CDR3 had no stop codons and remained in frame with V and J, and every other rearrangement was called non-productive. Following IMGT convention, CDR3 was defined as the stretch from the second conserved V-encoded cysteine to the conserved J-encoded phenylalanine. In an earlier analysis of around 570 of the donors, sequences lacking an unambiguous match to a single V gene segment were excluded. An earlier analysis of roughly 590 of the donors called V segments functional above 56.7% productive rearrangements and segregating when the between-donor standard deviation exceeded 5%. To diagnose cytomegalovirus status from the catalog of TCR beta chain sequences, a statistical classification framework was built. V and J gene assignment, in a later analysis, came from comparing TCR nucleotide sequences with IMGT/GENE-DB human TR gene sequences. Using the TCRdist pipeline, a later analysis assigned CDR3 sequences along with most-parsimonious VDJ recombination scenarios. In a later analysis, every TCR beta chain was defined by the combination of its CDR3 amino acid sequence and its V-gene family, and reads without a unique V-gene family were dropped. In a later analysis, 450 to 600 highly shared, low-generation-probability nucleotide sequences were removed to address suspected cross-contamination and a sequencing artifact. A later analysis calculated a clonal expansion index for each public chain from normalized within-repertoire ranks of inferred template counts. A later analysis computed generation probabilities with a VDJ recombination model fitted to out-of-frame rearrangements, and checked the results against IGoR. In a later analysis, hypergeometric tests were used to score TCR-TCR, TCR-HLA and TCR-CMV co-occurrence, with a repertoire-size bias correction applied to TCR pairs. False discovery rates were estimated in a later analysis by permuting HLA or CMV assignments 20 times. In a later analysis, co-occurring TCRs were grouped using DBSCAN, with TCRdist sequence similarity added in when clustering inside HLA-allele-positive subsets. Co-occurrence clustering excluded repertoires with fewer than 30,000 or more than 120,000 public chains, plus five with anomalous nucleotide sharing. TCRdb carries this immuneACCESS record with in-frame sequences only. Its versions omit some clonotypes, under half of them owing to an unresolved V gene in the studies checked, with the rest unexplained. The V and J calls and the clone size are those of that table, but D and trimming were determined from the DNA. This sample comprises about 98,000 clones, approximately 87% of them detected only once. The ten largest clonotypes hold around 2.6% of the sample.

The source material was PBMCs. This clonotype was sampled from a man aged 35 to 55 in good health and CMV-seronegative.

The sequenced DNA is TGTGCCAGCAGCGTAGAATCAGGGCCAACGAACACTGAAGCTTTCTTT. It specifies CASSVESGPTNTEAFF. The chain is assembled from TRBV9 and TRBJ1-1, and TRBD1 may be the D gene, going by 5 matching bases. CDR1 and CDR2 are read off the germline V gene as SGDLS and YYNGEE. The CDR3 spans 16 residues, from the cysteine through the phenylalanine. Left in the record is the CDR3 DNA by itself, 48 bases read in frame from the first base. V gives up 0 bases and J gives up 1 base, and the segment between their germline ends measures 13 bases.